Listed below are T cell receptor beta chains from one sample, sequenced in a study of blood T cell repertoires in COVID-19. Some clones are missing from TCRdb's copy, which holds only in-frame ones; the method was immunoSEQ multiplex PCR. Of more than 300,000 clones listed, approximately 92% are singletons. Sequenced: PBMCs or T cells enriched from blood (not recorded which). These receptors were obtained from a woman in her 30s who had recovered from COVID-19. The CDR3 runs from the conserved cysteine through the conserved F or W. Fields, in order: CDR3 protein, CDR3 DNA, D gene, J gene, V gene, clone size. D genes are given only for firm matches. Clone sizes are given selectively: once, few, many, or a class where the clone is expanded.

CASSRTQNNSPLHF	TGTGCCAGCAGTCGAACACAAAATAATTCACCCCTCCACTTT	NA	TRBJ1-6	TRBV3-1/TRBV3-2	NA
CASSLSWSSGNTIYF	TGTGCCAGCAGTTTATCCTGGAGCTCTGGAAACACCATATATTTT	NA	TRBJ1-3	TRBV28	NA
CASRDRLGFQDTQYF	TGTGCCAGCAGAGACCGACTGGGTTTCCAAGATACGCAGTATTTT	NA	TRBJ2-3	TRBV27	NA
CASSPAALISEQYF	TGTGCCAGCAGCCCCGCGGCCCTAATAAGCGAGCAGTACTTC	NA	TRBJ2-7	TRBV9	NA
CASSPGGANSPLHF	TGTGCCAGCAGCCCCGGAGGGGCAAATTCACCCCTCCACTTT	NA	TRBJ1-6	TRBV3-1/TRBV3-2	NA
CASSYSRGGAGTDTQYF	TGTGCCAGCAGTTACTCTCGCGGGGGGGCCGGCACAGATACGCAGTATTTT	TRBD2	TRBJ2-3	TRBV6-2/TRBV6-3	NA
CASFLDTEAFF	TGTGCCAGCTTCCTTGACACTGAAGCTTTCTTT	NA	TRBJ1-1	TRBV12-3/TRBV12-4	NA
CASSSAGSYEQYF	TGTGCCAGCAGTTCGGCAGGCTCCTACGAGCAGTACTTC	NA	TRBJ2-7	TRBV27	NA
CASSLGLGEVYEQYF	TGTGCCAGCAGCTTGGGTCTAGGGGAGGTCTACGAGCAGTACTTC	NA	TRBJ2-7	TRBV5-4	NA
CASSPPPGLAGSYEQYF	TGTGCCAGCTCACCACCCCCAGGGCTAGCGGGGTCCTACGAGCAGTACTTC	TRBD2	TRBJ2-7	TRBV18	once
CASSLDFLEGALTEAFF	TGTGCCAGCAGCTTAGATTTCCTGGAGGGGGCGCTAACTGAAGCTTTCTTT	TRBD1	TRBJ1-1	TRBV7-2	NA
CASSPGVRGYTF	TGTGCCAGCAGCCCCGGGGTGAGAGGCTACACCTTC	NA	TRBJ1-2	TRBV28	NA
CASSSGTSGRGHTDTQYF	TGTGCCAGCAGTTCCGGGACTAGCGGCCGGGGGCATACAGATACGCAGTATTTT	TRBD2	TRBJ2-3	TRBV13	NA
CASRWTSGAFRELFF	TGTGCCAGCAGGTGGACTAGCGGGGCGTTTCGGGAGCTGTTTTTT	TRBD2	TRBJ2-2	TRBV11-2	once
CASSLDYRVRGYEQYF	TGTGCCAGCAGCTTGGACTACAGGGTCAGAGGCTACGAGCAGTACTTC	NA	TRBJ2-7	TRBV5-5	NA
CASRLAGGTNNEQFF	TGCGCCAGCAGGTTGGCAGGGGGTACTAACAATGAGCAGTTCTTC	TRBD1	TRBJ2-1	TRBV5-1	NA
CASNLGLASPYEQYF	TGTGCCAGCAATCTGGGACTAGCCTCACCTTACGAGCAGTACTTC	TRBD2	TRBJ2-7	TRBV25-1	NA
CASSPGLVAGGRTDTQYF	TGTGCCAGCAGCCCAGGGTTGGTAGCGGGGGGGCGCACAGATACGCAGTATTTT	TRBD2	TRBJ2-3	TRBV7-2	NA
CASSSAGPYGYTF	TGTGCCAGCAGTTCTGCGGGTCCCTATGGCTACACCTTC	NA	TRBJ1-2	TRBV5-5	NA
CASSLARDRGTEAFF	TGTGCCAGCAGCTTAGCCCGGGACAGGGGCACTGAAGCTTTCTTT	TRBD1	TRBJ1-1	TRBV11-3	NA
CASSNRPGLASYEQYF	TGTGCCAGCAGCAACCGGCCAGGACTAGCATCCTACGAGCAGTACTTC	TRBD2	TRBJ2-7	TRBV7-2	once
CASSTQGQGWTEAFF	TGTGCCAGCAGTACTCAGGGACAGGGGTGGACTGAAGCTTTCTTT	TRBD1	TRBJ1-1	TRBV28	NA
CASMSRGGNQPQHF	TGTGCCAGCATGAGCAGGGGTGGCAATCAGCCCCAGCATTTT	NA	TRBJ1-5	TRBV6-5	NA